This T cell receptor beta chain derives from a study of early stage breast cancer tumors. Turning to the study itself: Of around 16 invasive breast tumors, about a dozen were hormone receptor-positive, HER2-negative. Invasive lobular carcinomas made up about 35% of the 12 ER+/PR+/HER2- tumors.

The table came from immunoSEQ multiplex PCR; TCRdb's copy has only in-frame clones and leaves some out. In the table there are 9,000 to 9,500 clones, approximately 72% of which are singletons. Regarding the study as a whole: Commonly generated sequences made up most enriched TCRB sequences shared between patients. Tumors had approximately 2.5-fold higher T cell density than normal breast.

This CDR3 contains 15 residues. Per germline, CDR1 SEHNR and CDR2 FQNEAQ (reference sequence). V lost 4 bases and J lost 7; bases outside the gene matches: 5. Turning to this clone: The antigen is not known.

Sample: breast tumor tissue. The rearrangement uses TRBV7-9 and TRBJ1-6; 9 bases agree with TRBD1. This receptor was taken from a person in their fifties or sixties with breast cancer. CDR3 protein: CASSYKGTGNSPLHF. In DNA, the CDR3 is TGTGCCAGCAGCTATAAGGGGACAGGGAATTCACCCCTCCACTTT.